This entry concerns a single T cell receptor beta chain. Researchers ran the PCR with 60 Vbeta and 13 Jbeta primers. Measured with immunoSEQ multiplex PCR; TCRdb has only the in-frame clones, and not every one. Here the sample spans about 150,000 clones, 65% to 80% being singletons. This specimen belongs to a study of cytomegalovirus exposure and HLA in healthy donors. Donors consisted of healthy bone marrow donors. CDR1 is SGHTS, CDR2 YDEGEE, per germline. Trimming left V 4 bases short and J 2 bases short, with 16 bases between. The CDR3 is 15 residues long. The source is a male donor in good health and CMV-seronegative. Source material: PBMCs. This chain connects TRBV5-8 to TRBJ2-7; the D gene is possibly TRBD1 (6 bases). In nucleotides, the CDR3 is TGTGCCAGCAGCCCTGACAGGAGATATCCCTACGAGCAGTACTTC. It codes for CASSPDRRYPYEQYF.